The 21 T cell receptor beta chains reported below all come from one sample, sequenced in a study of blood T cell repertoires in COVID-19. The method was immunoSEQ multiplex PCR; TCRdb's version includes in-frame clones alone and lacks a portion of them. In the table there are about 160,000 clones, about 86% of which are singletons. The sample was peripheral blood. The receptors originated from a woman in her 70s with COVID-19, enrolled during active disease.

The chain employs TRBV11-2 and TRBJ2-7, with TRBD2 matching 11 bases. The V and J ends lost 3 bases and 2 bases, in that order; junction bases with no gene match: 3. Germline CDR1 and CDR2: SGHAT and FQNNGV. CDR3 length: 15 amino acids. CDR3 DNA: TGTGCCAGCAGCTTCGCTAGCGGGGGGACCTACGAGCAGTACTTC. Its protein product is CASSFASGGTYEQYF.

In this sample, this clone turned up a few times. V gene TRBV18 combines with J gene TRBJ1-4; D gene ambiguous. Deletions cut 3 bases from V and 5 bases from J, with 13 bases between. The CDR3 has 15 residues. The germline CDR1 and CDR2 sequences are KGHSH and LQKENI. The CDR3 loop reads CASSPSGSGNEKLFF. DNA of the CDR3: TGTGCCAGCTCACCGTCGGGTTCCGGGAATGAAAAACTGTTTTTT.

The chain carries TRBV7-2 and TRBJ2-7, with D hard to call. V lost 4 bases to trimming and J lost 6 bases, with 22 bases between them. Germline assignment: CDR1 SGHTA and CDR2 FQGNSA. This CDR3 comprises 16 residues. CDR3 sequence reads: CASSSLTLASRSEQYF. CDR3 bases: TGTGCCAGCAGCTCCCTTACTTTGGCCTCTAGAAGCGAGCAGTACTTC.

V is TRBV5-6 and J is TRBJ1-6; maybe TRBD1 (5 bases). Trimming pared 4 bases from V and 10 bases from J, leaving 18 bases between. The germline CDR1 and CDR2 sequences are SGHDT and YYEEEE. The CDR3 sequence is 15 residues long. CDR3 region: CASSRAWGGDSPLHF. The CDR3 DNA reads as TGTGCCAGCAGCCGAGCGTGGGGAGGGGACTCACCCCTCCACTTT.

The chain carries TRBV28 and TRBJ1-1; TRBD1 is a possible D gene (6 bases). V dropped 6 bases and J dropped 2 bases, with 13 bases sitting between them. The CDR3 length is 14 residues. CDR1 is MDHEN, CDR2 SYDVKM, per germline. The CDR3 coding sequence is TGTGCCAGCAGAACCGGGACAAGCAACACTGAAGCTTTCTTT. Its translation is CASRTGTSNTEAFF.

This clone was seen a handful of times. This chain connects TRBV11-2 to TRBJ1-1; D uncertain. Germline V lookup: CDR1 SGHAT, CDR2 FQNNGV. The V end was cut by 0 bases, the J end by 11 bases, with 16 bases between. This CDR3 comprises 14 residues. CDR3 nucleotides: TGTGCCAGCAGCTTAGATCTAAACGGGATGGTGGCTTTCTTT. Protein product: CASSLDLNGMVAFF. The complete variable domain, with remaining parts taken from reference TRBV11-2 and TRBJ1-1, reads EAGVAQSPRYKIIEKRQSVAFWCNPISGHATLYWYQQILGQGPKLLIQFQNNGVVDDSQLPKDRFSAERLKGVDSTLKIQPAKLEDSAVYLCASSLDLNGMVAFFGQGTRLTVV.

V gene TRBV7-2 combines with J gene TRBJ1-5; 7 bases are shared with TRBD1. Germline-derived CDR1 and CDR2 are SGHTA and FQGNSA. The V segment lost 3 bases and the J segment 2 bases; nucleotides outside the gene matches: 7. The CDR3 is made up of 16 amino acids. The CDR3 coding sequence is TGTGCCAGCAGCTTTGGACGGGACAGAGGCAATCAGCCCCAGCATTTT. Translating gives CASSFGRDRGNQPQHF. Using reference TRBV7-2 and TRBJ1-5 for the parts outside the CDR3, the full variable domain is GAGVSQSPSNKVTEKGKDVELRCDPISGHTALYWYRQSLGQGLEFLIYFQGNSAPDKSGLPSDRFSAERTGGSVSTLTIQRTQQEDSAVYLCASSFGRDRGNQPQHFGDGTRLSIL.

The CDR3: CAISPTGGGEKLFF. Written as DNA, the CDR3 is TGTGCCATCAGTCCGACAGGGGGCGGTGAAAAACTGTTTTTT. The chain has TRBV10-3 and TRBJ1-4, with 10 positions matching TRBD1. Germline V gene lookup returns CDR1 ENHRY and CDR2 SYGVKD. V shed 5 bases and J 7 bases; nucleotides not matched to a gene: 4. CDR3 size: 14 residues.

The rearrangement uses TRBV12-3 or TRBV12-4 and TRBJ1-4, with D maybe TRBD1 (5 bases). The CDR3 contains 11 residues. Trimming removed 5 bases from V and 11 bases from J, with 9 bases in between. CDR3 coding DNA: TGTGCCAGCAGTGTCCCAGGGAAACTGTTTTTT. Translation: CASSVPGKLFF.

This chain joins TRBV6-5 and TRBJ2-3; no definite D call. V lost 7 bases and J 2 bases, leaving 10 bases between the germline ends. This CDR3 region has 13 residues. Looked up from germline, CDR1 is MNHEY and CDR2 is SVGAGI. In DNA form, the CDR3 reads TGTGCCAGCACCCCGATAGACACAGATACGCAGTATTTT. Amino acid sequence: CASTPIDTDTQYF.

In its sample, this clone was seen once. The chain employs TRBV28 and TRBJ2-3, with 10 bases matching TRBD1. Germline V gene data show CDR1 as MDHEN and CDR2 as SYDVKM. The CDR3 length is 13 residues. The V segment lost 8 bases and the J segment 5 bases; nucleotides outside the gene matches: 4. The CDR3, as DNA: TGTGCCAGCCGGGACAGGGGTAGAGATACGCAGTATTTT. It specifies CASRDRGRDTQYF.

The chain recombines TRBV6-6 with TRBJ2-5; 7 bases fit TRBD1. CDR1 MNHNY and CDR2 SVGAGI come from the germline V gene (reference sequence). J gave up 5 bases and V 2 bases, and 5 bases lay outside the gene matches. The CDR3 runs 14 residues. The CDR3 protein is CASSYRGLGETQYF. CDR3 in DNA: TGTGCCAGCAGTTACAGGGGGCTGGGGGAGACCCAGTACTTC.

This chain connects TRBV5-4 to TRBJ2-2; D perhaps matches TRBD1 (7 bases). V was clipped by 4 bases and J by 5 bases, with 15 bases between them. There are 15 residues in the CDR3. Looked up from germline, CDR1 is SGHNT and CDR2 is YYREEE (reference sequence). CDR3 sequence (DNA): TGTGCCAGCAGCCCGAACAGGGGAGGAACCGGGGAGCTGTTTTTT. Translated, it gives CASSPNRGGTGELFF.

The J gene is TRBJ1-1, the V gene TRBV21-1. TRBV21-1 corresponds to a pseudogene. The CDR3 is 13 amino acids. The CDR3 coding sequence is TGTGCCAGCATCAACCGGAGGTACACTGAAGCTTTCTTT. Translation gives CASINRRYTEAFF.

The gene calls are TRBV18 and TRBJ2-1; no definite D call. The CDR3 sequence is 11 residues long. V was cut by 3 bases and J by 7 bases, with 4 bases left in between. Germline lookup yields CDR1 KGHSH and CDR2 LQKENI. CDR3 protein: CASSPSNEQFF. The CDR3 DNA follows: TGTGCCAGCTCACCTTCGAATGAGCAGTTCTTC.

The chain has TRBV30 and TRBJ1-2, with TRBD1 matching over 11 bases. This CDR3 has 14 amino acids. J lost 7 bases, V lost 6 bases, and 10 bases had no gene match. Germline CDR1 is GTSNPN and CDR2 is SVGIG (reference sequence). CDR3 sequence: CACQWTGGAGGYTF. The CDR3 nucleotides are TGTGCCTGTCAGTGGACAGGGGGCGCGGGTGGCTACACCTTC. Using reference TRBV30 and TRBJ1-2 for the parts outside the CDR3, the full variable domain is SQTIHQWPATLVQPVGSPLSLECTVEGTSNPNLYWYRQAAGRGLQLLFYSVGIGQISSEVPQNLSASRPQDRQFILSSKKLLLSDSGFYLCACQWTGGAGGYTFGSGTRLTVV.

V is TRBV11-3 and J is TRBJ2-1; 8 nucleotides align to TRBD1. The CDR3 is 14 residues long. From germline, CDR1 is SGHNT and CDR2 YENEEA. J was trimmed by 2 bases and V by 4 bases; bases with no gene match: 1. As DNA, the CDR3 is TGTGCCAGCAGCTCGGACAGGGCCTACAATGAGCAGTTCTTC. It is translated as CASSSDRAYNEQFF.

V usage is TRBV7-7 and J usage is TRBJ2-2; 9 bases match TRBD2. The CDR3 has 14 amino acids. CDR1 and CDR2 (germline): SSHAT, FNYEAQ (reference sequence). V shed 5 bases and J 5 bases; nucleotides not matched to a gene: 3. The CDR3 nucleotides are TGTGCCAGCAGCCCCGCGGGGGGGACCGGGGAGCTGTTTTTT. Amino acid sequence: CASSPAGGTGELFF.

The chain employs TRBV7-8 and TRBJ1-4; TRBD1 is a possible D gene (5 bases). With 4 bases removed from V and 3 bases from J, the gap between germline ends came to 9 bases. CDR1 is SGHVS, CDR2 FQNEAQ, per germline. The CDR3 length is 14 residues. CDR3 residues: CASSYGQANEKLFF. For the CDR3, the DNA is TGTGCCAGCAGCTACGGACAAGCTAATGAAAAACTGTTTTTT.

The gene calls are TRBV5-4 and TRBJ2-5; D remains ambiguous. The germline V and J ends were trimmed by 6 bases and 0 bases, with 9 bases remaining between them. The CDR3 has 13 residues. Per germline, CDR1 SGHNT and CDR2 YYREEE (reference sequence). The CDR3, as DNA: TGTGCCAGCAACCCCCGGGACCAAGAGACCCAGTACTTC. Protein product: CASNPRDQETQYF.

The CDR3, as DNA: TGTGCCAGCAGCAAAAGAGTGGGACAGGGTGAGGGCGAGCAGTACTTC. Its protein product is CASSKRVGQGEGEQYF. The J gene is TRBJ2-7, the V gene TRBV7-2, with 9 positions matching TRBD1. In germline, CDR1 is SGHTA, CDR2 FQGNSA. J lost 6 bases, V lost 5 bases, and 14 bases had no gene match. The CDR3 loop spans 16 amino acids. Using reference TRBV7-2 and TRBJ2-7 for the parts outside the CDR3, the full variable domain is GAGVSQSPSNKVTEKGKDVELRCDPISGHTALYWYRQSLGQGLEFLIYFQGNSAPDKSGLPSDRFSAERTGGSVSTLTIQRTQQEDSAVYLCASSKRVGQGEGEQYFGPGTRLTVT.